The 13 T cell receptor beta chains in this list originate from one sample, sequenced in a study of cytomegalovirus exposure and HLA in healthy donors. The PCR was carried out with 60 Vbeta primers and 13 Jbeta primers. Profiled with immunoSEQ multiplex PCR; TCRdb holds only in-frame clones, not every one. The repertoire has over 70,000 clones, around four fifths of them found once; the top ten carry 1.4%. The sequencing sample was made of PBMCs. The receptors derive from a male donor in good health and CMV-seronegative.

The V gene is TRBV5-8, the J gene TRBJ2-1; maybe TRBD1 (6 bases). The V and J ends lost 1 base and 6 bases respectively, with 11 bases between them. This CDR3 spans 14 amino acids. The germline gives CDR1 SGHTS, CDR2 YDEGEE. This CDR3 is CASSLYRVVNEQFF. The CDR3 DNA reads TGTGCCAGCAGCTTGTACAGGGTCGTCAATGAGCAGTTCTTC.

The J gene is TRBJ2-1, the V gene TRBV4-3, with 9 bases fitting TRBD2. J was trimmed by 3 bases and V by 0 bases; bases with no gene match: 0. The CDR3 has 15 residues. Per the germline V gene, CDR1 is LGHNA and CDR2 is YSLEER. The CDR3 DNA sequence: TGCGCCAGCAGCCAAGAAGCGGGAGGCTACAATGAGCAGTTCTTC. It codes for CASSQEAGGYNEQFF.

This clone was found a few times. The CDR3 region is CASSFRDRTMSQFF. CDR3 DNA: TGTGCCAGCAGTTTCCGGGACAGGACAATGTCGCAGTTCTTC. This chain connects TRBV28 to TRBJ2-1, with TRBD1 matching over 8 bases. In germline, CDR1 is MDHEN, CDR2 SYDVKM. J gave up 12 bases and V 3 bases, and 10 bases lay outside the gene matches. The CDR3 has 14 residues.

This clone was seen a few times. This rearrangement joins TRBV5-1 to TRBJ2-7; D might be TRBD2 (6 bases). V lost 0 bases to trimming and J lost 1 base, with 11 bases between them. The germline V gene has CDR1 SGHRS and CDR2 YFSETQ. The CDR3 spans 15 residues. The CDR3: CASSLVASASYEQYF. The CDR3 nucleotides read TGCGCCAGCAGCTTGGTGGCTAGCGCGTCCTACGAGCAGTACTTC.

This sequence joins TRBV27 and TRBJ2-7; 7 nucleotides line up with TRBD1. The CDR3 covers 13 residues. V lost 6 bases, J lost 2 bases, and 4 bases stayed unmatched. Germline V gene data show CDR1 as MNHEY and CDR2 as SMNVEV (reference sequence). CDR3 in DNA: TGTGCCAGCAGGAGGGACAGAACCTACGAGCAGTACTTC. It codes for CASRRDRTYEQYF.

A single count supports this clone. The chain combines TRBV29-1 with TRBJ1-2; 7 positions agree with TRBD1. The CDR3 spans 12 residues. Germline trimming cut 4 bases from V and 5 bases from J; bases unmatched to any gene: 4. Germline V gene lookup returns CDR1 SQVTM and CDR2 ANQGSEA. The CDR3 nucleotides are TGCAGCGTTGGGGACAGCGCTTATGGCTACACCTTC. This gives the protein CSVGDSAYGYTF. The variable domain in full, completed from reference TRBV29-1 and TRBJ1-2, reads SAVISQKPSRDICQRGTSLTIQCQVDSQVTMMFWYRQQPGQSLTLIATANQGSEATYESGFVIDKFPISRPNLTFSTLTVSNMSPEDSSIYLCSVGDSAYGYTFGSGTRLTVV.

The chain couples TRBV2 to TRBJ1-2; D call uncertain. Trimming stripped 3 bases from V and 0 bases from J, with 20 bases between. This CDR3 is 18 amino acids long. The germline gives CDR1 SNHLY, CDR2 FYNNEI. CDR3 region: CASSDPGIAGWTNYGYTF. The CDR3 region has the DNA TGTGCCAGCAGTGACCCCGGGATTGCCGGTTGGACTAACTATGGCTACACCTTC.

CDR3 amino acids: CASRPTMGLETQYF. The CDR3 DNA is TGTGCCAGCAGGCCTACCATGGGGCTAGAGACCCAGTACTTC. This rearrangement joins TRBV7-9 to TRBJ2-5; possibly TRBD1 for D (5 bases). V was shortened by 6 bases and J by 4 bases, with 15 bases between the two germline ends. Looked up from germline, CDR1 is SEHNR and CDR2 is FQNEAQ (reference sequence). The CDR3 contains 14 residues.

This clone was counted a single time. J is TRBJ2-5 and V is TRBV5-1, with D maybe TRBD1 (7 bases). The CDR3 runs to 14 residues. CDR1 is SGHRS and CDR2 is YFSETQ in the germline V gene. The ends were cut back, 4 bases at V and 4 bases at J, with 14 bases in the middle. For the CDR3, the DNA is TGCGCCAGCAGCGGGGGGACAGTCCGAGAGACCCAGTACTTC. Amino acid sequence: CASSGGTVRETQYF.

This clone was observed a handful of times. The V call is TRBV30, the J call TRBJ1-6; D unclear. Germline V gene sequence: CDR1 GTSNPN, CDR2 SVGIG (reference sequence). The CDR3 spans 14 residues. V lost 0 bases, J lost 8 bases, and 11 bases lay in between. CDR3: CAWSVLDKYSPLHF. CDR3 nucleotides: TGTGCCTGGAGTGTACTAGACAAGTATTCACCCCTCCACTTT.

The V call is TRBV5-4, the J call TRBJ1-4; a possible D gene is TRBD1 (5 bases). The germline CDR1 and CDR2 sequences are SGHNT and YYREEE (reference sequence). The CDR3 contains 14 residues. Deletions cut 4 bases from V and 5 bases from J, with 12 bases between. CDR3 sequence: CASSLFGANEKLFF. For the CDR3, the DNA is TGTGCCAGCAGCCTGTTTGGGGCGAATGAAAAACTGTTTTTT.

The V call is TRBV6-5, the J call TRBJ1-3, with D unclear. V shed 5 bases and J shed 0 bases, with 11 bases lying between them. The CDR3 extends over 15 amino acids. Germline V lookup: CDR1 MNHEY, CDR2 SVGAGI. The CDR3 nucleotides are TGTGCCAGCAGTCCCCTCCCGGTCTCTGGAAACACCATATATTTT. Protein product: CASSPLPVSGNTIYF.

The chain recombines TRBV2 with TRBJ2-1, with 7 bases lining up with TRBD1. Germline V gene sequence: CDR1 SNHLY, CDR2 FYNNEI. Trimming removed 6 bases from V and 0 bases from J; junction bases left unmatched: 5. The CDR3 has 15 amino acids. The CDR3 DNA sequence: TGTGCCAGCAGCGGGACAGCCAGCTCCTACAATGAGCAGTTCTTC. Its protein is CASSGTASSYNEQFF.